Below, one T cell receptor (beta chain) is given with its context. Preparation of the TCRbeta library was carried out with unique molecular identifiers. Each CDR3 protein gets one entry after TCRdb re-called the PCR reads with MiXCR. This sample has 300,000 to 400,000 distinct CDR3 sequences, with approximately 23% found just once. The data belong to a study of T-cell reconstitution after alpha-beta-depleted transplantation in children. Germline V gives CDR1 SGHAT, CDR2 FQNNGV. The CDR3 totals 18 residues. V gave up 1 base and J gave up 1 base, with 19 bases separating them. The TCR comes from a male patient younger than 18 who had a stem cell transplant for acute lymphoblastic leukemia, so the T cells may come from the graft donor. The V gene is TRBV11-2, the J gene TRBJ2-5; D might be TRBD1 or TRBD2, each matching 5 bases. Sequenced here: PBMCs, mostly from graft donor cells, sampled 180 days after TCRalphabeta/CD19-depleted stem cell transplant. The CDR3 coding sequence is TGTGCCAGCAGCTTAGGACTACTGAGGCAGGGTTTCCAAGAGACCCAGTACTTC. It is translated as CASSLGLLRQGFQETQYF.